This T cell receptor beta chain comes out of a study of blood T cells in healthy people across ages. The CDR3 runs 13 residues. The germline V gene has CDR1 GTSNPN and CDR2 SVGIG (reference sequence). Trimming took off 2 bases at V and 5 bases at J, with 12 bases between the two ends. Combining a sample-barcoded 5' primer with a J-beta primer mix, a second PCR ran for 7 to 11 cycles. From the 5' RACE reads, TCRdb called clonotypes with MiXCR, one entry per CDR3 protein. The sample shows a few hundred thousand distinct CDR3 sequences, about 52% of them seen only once. The sequence was obtained from a man in his sixties in good health. Sample: blood. The chain is built from TRBV30 and TRBJ2-5, with no clear D. This CDR3 reads CAWSLPLQETQYF. The CDR3 DNA reads TGTGCCTGGAGTCTACCCCTCCAGGAGACCCAGTACTTC.